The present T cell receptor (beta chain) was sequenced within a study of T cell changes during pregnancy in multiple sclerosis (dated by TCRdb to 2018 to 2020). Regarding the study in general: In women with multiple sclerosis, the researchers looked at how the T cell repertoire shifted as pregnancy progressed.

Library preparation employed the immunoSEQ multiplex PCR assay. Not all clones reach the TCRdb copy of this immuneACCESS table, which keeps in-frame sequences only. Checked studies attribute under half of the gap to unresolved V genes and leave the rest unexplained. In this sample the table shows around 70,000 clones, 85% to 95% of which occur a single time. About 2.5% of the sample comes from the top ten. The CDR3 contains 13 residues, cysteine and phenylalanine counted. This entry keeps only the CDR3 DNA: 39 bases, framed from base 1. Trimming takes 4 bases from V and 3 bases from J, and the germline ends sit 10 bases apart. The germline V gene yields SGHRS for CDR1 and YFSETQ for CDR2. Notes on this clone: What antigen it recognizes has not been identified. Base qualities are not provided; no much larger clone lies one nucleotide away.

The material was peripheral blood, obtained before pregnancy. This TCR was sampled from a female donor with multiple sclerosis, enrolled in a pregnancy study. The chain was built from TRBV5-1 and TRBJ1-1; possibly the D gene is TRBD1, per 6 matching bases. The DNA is TGCGCCAGCAGCAAGCACAGGGACACTGAAGCTTTCTTT. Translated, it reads CASSKHRDTEAFF.